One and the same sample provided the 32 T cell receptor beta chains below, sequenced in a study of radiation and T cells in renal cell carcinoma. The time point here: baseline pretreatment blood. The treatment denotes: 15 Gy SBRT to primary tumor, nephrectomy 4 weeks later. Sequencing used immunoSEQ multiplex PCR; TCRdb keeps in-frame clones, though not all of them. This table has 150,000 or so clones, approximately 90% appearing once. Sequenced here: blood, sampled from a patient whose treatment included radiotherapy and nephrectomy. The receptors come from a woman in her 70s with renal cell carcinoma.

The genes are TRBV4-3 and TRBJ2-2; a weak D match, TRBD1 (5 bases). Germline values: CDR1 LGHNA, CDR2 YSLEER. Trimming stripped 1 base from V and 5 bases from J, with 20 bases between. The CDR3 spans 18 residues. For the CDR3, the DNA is TGCGCCAGCAGCCAAGGTGCAGTGGGGCCAGGTCGAACCGGGGAGCTGTTTTTT. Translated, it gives CASSQGAVGPGRTGELFF.

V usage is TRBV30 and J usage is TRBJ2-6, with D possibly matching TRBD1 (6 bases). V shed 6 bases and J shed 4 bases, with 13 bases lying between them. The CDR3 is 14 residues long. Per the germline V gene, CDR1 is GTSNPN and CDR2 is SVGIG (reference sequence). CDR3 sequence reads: CACPRQDGANVLTF. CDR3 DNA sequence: TGTGCCTGCCCCAGACAGGACGGGGCCAACGTCCTGACTTTC.

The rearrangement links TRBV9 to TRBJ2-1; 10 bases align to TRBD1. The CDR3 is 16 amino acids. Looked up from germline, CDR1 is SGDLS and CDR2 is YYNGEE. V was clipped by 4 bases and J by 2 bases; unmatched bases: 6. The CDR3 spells CASSPDRGFAYNEQFF. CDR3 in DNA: TGTGCCAGCAGCCCGGACAGGGGGTTCGCCTACAATGAGCAGTTCTTC.

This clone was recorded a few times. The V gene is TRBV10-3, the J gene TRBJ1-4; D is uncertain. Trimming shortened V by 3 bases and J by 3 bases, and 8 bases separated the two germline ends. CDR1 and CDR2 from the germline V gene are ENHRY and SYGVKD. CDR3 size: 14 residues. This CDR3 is CAISEGSANEKLFF. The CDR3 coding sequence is TGTGCCATCAGTGAAGGGTCAGCTAATGAAAAACTGTTTTTT.

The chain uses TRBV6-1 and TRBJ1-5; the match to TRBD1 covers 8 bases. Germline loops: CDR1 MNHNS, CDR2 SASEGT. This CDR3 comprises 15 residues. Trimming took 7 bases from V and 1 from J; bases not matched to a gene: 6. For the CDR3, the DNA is TGTGCCAGCATAATGGACAGGGCGAGCAATCAGCCCCAGCATTTT. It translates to CASIMDRASNQPQHF.

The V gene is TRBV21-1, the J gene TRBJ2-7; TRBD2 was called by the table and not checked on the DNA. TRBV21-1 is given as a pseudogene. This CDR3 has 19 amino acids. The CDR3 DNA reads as TGTGCCAGCAGCAATCCAGTCGTGGGGACTAGCGGGGCGACCTACGAGCAGTACTTC. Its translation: CASSNPVVGTSGATYEQYF.

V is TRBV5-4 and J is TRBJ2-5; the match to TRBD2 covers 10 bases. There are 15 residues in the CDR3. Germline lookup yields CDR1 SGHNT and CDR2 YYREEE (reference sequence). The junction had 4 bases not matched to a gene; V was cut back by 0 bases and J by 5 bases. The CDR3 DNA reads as TGTGCCAGCAGCTTGGCCGAAGCGGGGGGGGAGACCCAGTACTTC. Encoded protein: CASSLAEAGGETQYF.

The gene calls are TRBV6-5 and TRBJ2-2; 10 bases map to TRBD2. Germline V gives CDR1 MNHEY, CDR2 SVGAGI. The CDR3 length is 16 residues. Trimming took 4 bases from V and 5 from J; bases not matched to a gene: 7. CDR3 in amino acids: CASSSPAGGLTGELFF. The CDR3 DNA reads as TGTGCCAGCAGTTCCCCAGCGGGGGGGTTGACCGGGGAGCTGTTTTTT.

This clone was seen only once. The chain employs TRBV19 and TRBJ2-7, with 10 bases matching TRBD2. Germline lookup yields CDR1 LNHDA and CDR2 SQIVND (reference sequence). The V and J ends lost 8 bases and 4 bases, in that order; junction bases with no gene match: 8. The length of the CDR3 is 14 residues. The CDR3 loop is CASAKASGGYEQYF. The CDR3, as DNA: TGTGCCAGTGCGAAGGCTAGCGGGGGATACGAGCAGTACTTC.

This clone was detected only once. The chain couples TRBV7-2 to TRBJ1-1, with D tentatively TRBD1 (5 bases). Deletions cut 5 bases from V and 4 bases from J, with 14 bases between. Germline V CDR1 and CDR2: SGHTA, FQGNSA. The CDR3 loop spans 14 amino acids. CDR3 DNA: TGTGCCAGCAGCGTCAGGGTCGCCGGCACTGAAGCTTTCTTT. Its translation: CASSVRVAGTEAFF.

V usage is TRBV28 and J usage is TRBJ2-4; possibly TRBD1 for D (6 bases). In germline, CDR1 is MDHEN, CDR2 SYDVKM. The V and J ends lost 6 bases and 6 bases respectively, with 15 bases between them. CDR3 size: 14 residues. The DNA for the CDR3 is TGTGCCAGCAGACTACAGGGAAAGGTAAACATTCAGTACTTC. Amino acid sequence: CASRLQGKVNIQYF.

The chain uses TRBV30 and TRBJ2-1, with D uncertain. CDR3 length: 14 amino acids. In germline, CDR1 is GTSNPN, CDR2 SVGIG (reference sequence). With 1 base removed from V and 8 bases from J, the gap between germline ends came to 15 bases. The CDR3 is CAWSALTSRDEQFF. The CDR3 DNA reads TGTGCCTGGAGTGCCCTAACCAGTAGGGATGAGCAGTTCTTC.

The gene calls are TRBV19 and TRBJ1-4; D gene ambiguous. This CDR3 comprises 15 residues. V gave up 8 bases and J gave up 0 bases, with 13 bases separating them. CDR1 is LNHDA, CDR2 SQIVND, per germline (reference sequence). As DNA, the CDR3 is TGTGCCAGTCAACCCCCTGCAGCAACTAATGAAAAACTGTTTTTT. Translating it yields CASQPPAATNEKLFF.

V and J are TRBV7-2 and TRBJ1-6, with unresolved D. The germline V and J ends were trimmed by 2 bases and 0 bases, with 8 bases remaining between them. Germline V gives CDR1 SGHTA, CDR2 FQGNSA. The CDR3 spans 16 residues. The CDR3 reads CASSLWALSYNSPLHF. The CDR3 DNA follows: TGTGCCAGCAGCTTATGGGCGCTCTCCTATAATTCACCCCTCCACTTT.

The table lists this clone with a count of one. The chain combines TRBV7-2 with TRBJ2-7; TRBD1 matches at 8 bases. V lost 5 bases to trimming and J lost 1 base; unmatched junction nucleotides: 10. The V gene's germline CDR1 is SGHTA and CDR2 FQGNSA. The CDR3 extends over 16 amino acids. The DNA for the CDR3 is TGTGCCAGCAGCCCACTACGACAGGGGCCTTCCTACGAGCAGTACTTC. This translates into CASSPLRQGPSYEQYF.

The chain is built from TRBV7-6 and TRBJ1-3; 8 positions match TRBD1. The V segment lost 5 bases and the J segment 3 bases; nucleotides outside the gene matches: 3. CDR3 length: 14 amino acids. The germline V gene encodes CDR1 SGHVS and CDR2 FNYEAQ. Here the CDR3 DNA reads TGTGCCAGCAGCGGGGACAGGATTGGAAACACCATATATTTT. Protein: CASSGDRIGNTIYF.

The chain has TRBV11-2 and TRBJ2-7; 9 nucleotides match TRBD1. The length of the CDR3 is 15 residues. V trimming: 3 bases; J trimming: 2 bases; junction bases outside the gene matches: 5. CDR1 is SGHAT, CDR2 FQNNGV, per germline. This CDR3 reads CASSFLRDRAYEQYF. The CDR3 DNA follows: TGTGCCAGCAGCTTCTTGCGGGACAGGGCCTACGAGCAGTACTTC. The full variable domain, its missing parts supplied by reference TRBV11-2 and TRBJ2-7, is EAGVAQSPRYKIIEKRQSVAFWCNPISGHATLYWYQQILGQGPKLLIQFQNNGVVDDSQLPKDRFSAERLKGVDSTLKIQPAKLEDSAVYLCASSFLRDRAYEQYFGPGTRLTVT.

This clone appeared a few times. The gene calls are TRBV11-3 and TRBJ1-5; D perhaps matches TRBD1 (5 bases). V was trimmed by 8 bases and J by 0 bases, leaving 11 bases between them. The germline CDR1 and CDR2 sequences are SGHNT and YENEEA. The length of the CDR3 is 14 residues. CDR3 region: CASSQGYSNQPQHF. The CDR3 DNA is TGTGCCAGCTCCCAGGGTTATAGCAATCAGCCCCAGCATTTT.

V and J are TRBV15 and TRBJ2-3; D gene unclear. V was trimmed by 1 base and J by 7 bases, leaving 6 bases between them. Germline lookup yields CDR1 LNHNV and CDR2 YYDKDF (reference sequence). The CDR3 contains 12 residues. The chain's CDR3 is CATSRVENTQYF. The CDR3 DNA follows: TGTGCCACCAGCAGAGTTGAGAATACGCAGTATTTT. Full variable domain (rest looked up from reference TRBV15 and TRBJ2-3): DAMVIQNPRYQVTQFGKPVTLSCSQTLNHNVMYWYQQKSSQAPKLLFHYYDKDFNNEADTPDNFQSRRPNTSFCFLDIRSPGLGDTAMYLCATSRVENTQYFGPGTRLTVL.

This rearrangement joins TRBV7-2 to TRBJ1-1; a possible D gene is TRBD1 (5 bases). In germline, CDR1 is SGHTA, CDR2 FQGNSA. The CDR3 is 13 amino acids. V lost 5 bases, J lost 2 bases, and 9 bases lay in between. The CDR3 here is CASSNRYNTEAFF. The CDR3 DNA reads TGTGCCAGCAGCAACAGGTATAACACTGAAGCTTTCTTT.

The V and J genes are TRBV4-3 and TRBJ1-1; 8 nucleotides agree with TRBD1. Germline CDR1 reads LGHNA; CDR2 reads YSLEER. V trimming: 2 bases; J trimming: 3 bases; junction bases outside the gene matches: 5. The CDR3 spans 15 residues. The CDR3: CASSQQGAFHTEAFF. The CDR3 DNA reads TGCGCCAGCAGCCAACAGGGGGCCTTCCACACTGAAGCTTTCTTT.

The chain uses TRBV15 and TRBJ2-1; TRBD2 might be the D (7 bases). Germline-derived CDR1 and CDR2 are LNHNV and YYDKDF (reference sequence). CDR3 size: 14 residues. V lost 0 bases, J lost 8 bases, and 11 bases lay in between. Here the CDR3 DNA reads TGTGCCACCAGCAGAGAGCGGGGGCTCTATGAGCAGTTCTTC. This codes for CATSRERGLYEQFF.

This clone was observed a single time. CDR3 nucleotide sequence: TGTGCCAGCAAAAGACGGGGTGCGAACACTGAAGCTTTCTTT. Amino acids: CASKRRGANTEAFF. This chain uses TRBV6-5 with TRBJ1-1, with D unclear. CDR3 size: 14 residues. Germline V CDR1 and CDR2: MNHEY, SVGAGI. The germline V and J ends were trimmed by 7 bases and 1 base, with 13 bases remaining between them.

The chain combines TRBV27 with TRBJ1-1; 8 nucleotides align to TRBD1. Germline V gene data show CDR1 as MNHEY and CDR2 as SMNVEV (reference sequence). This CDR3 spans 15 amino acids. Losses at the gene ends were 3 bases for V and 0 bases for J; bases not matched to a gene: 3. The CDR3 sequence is CASSFQGAVNTEAFF. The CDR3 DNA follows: TGTGCCAGCAGTTTTCAGGGGGCCGTGAACACTGAAGCTTTCTTT.

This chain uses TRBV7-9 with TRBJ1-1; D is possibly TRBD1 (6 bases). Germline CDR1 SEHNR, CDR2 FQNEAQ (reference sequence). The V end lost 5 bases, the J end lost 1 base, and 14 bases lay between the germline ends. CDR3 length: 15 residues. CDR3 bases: TGTGCCAGCAGCCCCGGGGTACAGGGGAACACTGAAGCTTTCTTT. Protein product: CASSPGVQGNTEAFF.

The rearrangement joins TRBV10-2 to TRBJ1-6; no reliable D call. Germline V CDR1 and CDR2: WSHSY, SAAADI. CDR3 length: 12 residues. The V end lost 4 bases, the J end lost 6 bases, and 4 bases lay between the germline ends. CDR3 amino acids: CASSVANSPLHF. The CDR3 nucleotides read TGCGCCAGCAGTGTAGCTAATTCACCCCTCCACTTT.

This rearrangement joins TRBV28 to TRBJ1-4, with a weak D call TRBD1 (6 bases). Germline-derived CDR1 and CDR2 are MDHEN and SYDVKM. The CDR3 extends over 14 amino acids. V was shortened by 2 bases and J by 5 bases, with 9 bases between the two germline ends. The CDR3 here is CASSLDRPNEKLFF. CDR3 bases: TGTGCCAGCAGTTTAGACAGGCCCAATGAAAAACTGTTTTTT.

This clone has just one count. CDR3 nucleotide sequence: TGTGCCAGCAGTTTGGGACAGCGGAACACTGAAGCTTTCTTT. This sequence encodes CASSLGQRNTEAFF. V and J are TRBV28 and TRBJ1-1, with 7 bases identical to TRBD1. The CDR3 runs 14 residues. Trimming removed 3 bases from V and 1 base from J; junction bases left unmatched: 2. Germline values: CDR1 MDHEN, CDR2 SYDVKM.

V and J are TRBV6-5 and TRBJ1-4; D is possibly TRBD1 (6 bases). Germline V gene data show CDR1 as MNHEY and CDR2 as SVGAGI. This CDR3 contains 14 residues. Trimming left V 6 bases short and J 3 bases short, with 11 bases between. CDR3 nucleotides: TGTGCCAGCAGACCGGGGGCAGCTAATGAAAAACTGTTTTTT. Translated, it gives CASRPGAANEKLFF.

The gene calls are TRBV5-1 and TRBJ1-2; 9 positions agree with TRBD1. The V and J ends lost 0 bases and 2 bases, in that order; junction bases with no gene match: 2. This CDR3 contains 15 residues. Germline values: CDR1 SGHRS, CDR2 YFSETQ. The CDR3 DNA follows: TGCGCCAGCAGCTTGGCCACAGGGGGCAACTATGGCTACACCTTC. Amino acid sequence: CASSLATGGNYGYTF.

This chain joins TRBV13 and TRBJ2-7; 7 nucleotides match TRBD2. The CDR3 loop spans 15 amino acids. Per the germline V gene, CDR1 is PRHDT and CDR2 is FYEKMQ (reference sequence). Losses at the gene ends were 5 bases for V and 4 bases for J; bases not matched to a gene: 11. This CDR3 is CASSRKAGPGYEQYF. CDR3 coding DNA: TGTGCCAGCAGCCGGAAAGCGGGGCCAGGGTACGAGCAGTACTTC.

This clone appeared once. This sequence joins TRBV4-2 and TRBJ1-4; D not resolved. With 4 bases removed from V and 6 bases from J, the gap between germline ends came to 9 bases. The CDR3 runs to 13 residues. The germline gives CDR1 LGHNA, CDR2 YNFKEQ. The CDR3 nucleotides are TGTGCCAGCAGCCCTCCTCCTGATGAAAAACTGTTTTTT. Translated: CASSPPPDEKLFF.